The 28 T cell receptor beta chains in this list originate from one sample, sequenced in a study of T-cell memory formation after mild COVID-19. MiXCR was run by TCRdb on the 5' RACE reads, yielding one entry per CDR3 protein. The sample holds around 62,000 distinct CDR3 sequences, 28% seen once. The sequencing input was PBMCs or a T cell subset sorted from them (not recorded which). The receptor source for this set is a man between 18 and 35 years old who had mild COVID-19 (a few samples of this study predate the infection). Cell type and time point are not known.

The rearrangement joins TRBV6-2 or TRBV6-3 to TRBJ2-7; the D is unclear. Germline CDR1 and CDR2: MNHEY and SVGEGT. The CDR3 runs to 13 residues. V lost 5 bases and J 7 bases, leaving 15 bases between the germline ends. The CDR3 sequence: CASSRTRIREQYV. The CDR3 DNA reads as TGTGCCAGCAGTCGCACCAGGATCAGAGAGCAGTACGTC.

This clonotype showed up many times. This rearrangement joins TRBV20-1 to TRBJ2-1; D not resolved. The CDR3 is made up of 12 amino acids. Trimming removed 3 bases from V and 5 bases from J, with 8 bases in between. CDR1 is DFQATT and CDR2 is SNEGSKA in the germline V gene (reference sequence). CDR3 sequence reads: CSASSTDNEQFF. Written as DNA, the CDR3 is TGCAGTGCTAGTTCCACCGACAATGAGCAGTTCTTC.

J is TRBJ1-2 and V is TRBV13; 9 bases map to TRBD1. CDR1 and CDR2 from the germline V gene are PRHDT and FYEKMQ (reference sequence). The CDR3 is 15 residues long. Losses at the gene ends were 5 bases for V and 3 bases for J; bases not matched to a gene: 7. The CDR3 spells CASSPPDRGDYGYTF. In DNA form, the CDR3 reads TGTGCCAGCAGCCCGCCGGACAGGGGAGACTATGGCTACACCTTC.

A note on this clonotype: The conserved phenylalanine or tryptophan is not found at the CDR3 terminus, so this likely reflects a read error. The limits of the CDR3 on the DNA are not certain, so only TCRdb's listed CDR3 is given. The chain couples TRBV12-3 or TRBV12-4 to TRBJ2-7; the table gives TRBD1 as D, unverified against the DNA. From its first to its last residue, the CDR3 has 8 amino acids. CDR3 sequence: CASRRVQG.

J is TRBJ2-5 and V is TRBV4-3, with D tentatively TRBD2 (5 bases). Trimming took 1 base from V and 0 from J, leaving 9 bases between them. This CDR3 comprises 15 residues. The germline V gene encodes CDR1 LGHNA and CDR2 YSLEER. The CDR3, as DNA: TGCGCCAGCAGCCAAGTCGGGGAAAACCAAGAGACCCAGTACTTC. Translated: CASSQVGENQETQYF.

The chain carries TRBV7-9 and TRBJ2-3; 11 bases match TRBD1. With V trimmed by 2 bases and J by 2 bases, 6 bases remained unmatched. The CDR3 spans 17 residues. Germline V gives CDR1 SEHNR, CDR2 FQNEAQ (reference sequence). CDR3 DNA: TGTGCCAGCAGCTTATCCGGGACAGGGGGTTACACAGATACGCAGTATTTT. This sequence encodes CASSLSGTGGYTDTQYF.

The chain joins TRBV2 to TRBJ2-7; perhaps D is TRBD1 or TRBD2 (5 bases each). The V gene's germline CDR1 is SNHLY and CDR2 FYNNEI. The V end was cut by 6 bases, the J end by 4 bases, with 19 bases between. The length of the CDR3 is 15 residues. The CDR3 DNA sequence: TGTGCCAGCAGATTAGGCCGGGGACGGAATTACGAGCAGTACGTC. Protein product: CASRLGRGRNYEQYV.

The chain combines TRBV25-1 with TRBJ2-1, with 7 bases fitting TRBD2. V trimming: 5 bases; J trimming: 7 bases; junction bases outside the gene matches: 5. Germline V gene sequence: CDR1 MGHDK, CDR2 SYGVNS. This CDR3 is 13 amino acids long. CDR3 sequence: CASSRGEGNEQFF. The CDR3 DNA reads as TGTGCCAGCAGTCGGGGGGAGGGGAATGAGCAGTTCTTC.

This clonotype was found a few times. The V gene is TRBV7-6, the J gene TRBJ2-6; 9 bases map to TRBD1. V gave up 3 bases and J gave up 2 bases; unmatched junction bases: 2. Germline CDR1 SGHVS, CDR2 FNYEAQ. The length of the CDR3 is 16 residues. The CDR3 DNA follows: TGTGCCAGCAGCTTCAACAGGGGGCCTGGGGCCAACGTCCTGACTTTC. The encoded protein is CASSFNRGPGANVLTF.

This clonotype was counted many times. The chain employs TRBV6-5 and TRBJ1-1; tentatively, D is TRBD1 (6 bases). The CDR3 totals 13 residues. Germline V gene data show CDR1 as MNHEY and CDR2 as SVGAGI. Trimming pared 5 bases from V and 1 base from J, leaving 8 bases between. CDR3 nucleotides: TGTGCCAGCAGTCTACAGGGGAACACTGAAGCTTTCTTT. Its protein product is CASSLQGNTEAFF.

The chain is built from TRBV2 and TRBJ2-3; D not certain. Per the germline V gene, CDR1 is SNHLY and CDR2 is FYNNEI. This CDR3 region has 16 residues. V lost 4 bases and J 1 base, leaving 15 bases between the germline ends. CDR3 in amino acids: CASSVYGNKGTDTQYF. The DNA for the CDR3 is TGTGCCAGCAGTGTCTATGGGAACAAAGGCACAGATACGCAGTATTTT. Looking up the rest from reference TRBV2 and TRBJ2-3 gives the full variable domain: EPEVTQTPSHQVTQMGQEVILRCVPISNHLYFYWYRQILGQKVEFLVSFYNNEISEKSEIFDDQFSVERPDGSNFTLKIRSTKLEDSAMYFCASSVYGNKGTDTQYFGPGTRLTVL.

V is TRBV9 and J is TRBJ2-1; TRBD2 agrees at 9 bases. The V gene end was trimmed by 1 base and the J gene end by 7 bases; junction bases not matched to a gene: 9. The V gene's germline CDR1 is SGDLS and CDR2 YYNGEE. The CDR3 totals 16 residues. Here the CDR3 DNA reads TGTGCCAGCAGCGTAAGCGGCGGGGGGGCGCGAAATGAGCAGTTCTTC. It is translated as CASSVSGGGARNEQFF.

This clonotype was recorded a few times. The J gene is TRBJ2-2, the V gene TRBV25-1; 10 bases are a match to TRBD2. CDR1 and CDR2 from the germline V gene are MGHDK and SYGVNS. This CDR3 is 15 amino acids long. The junction had 5 bases not matched to a gene; V was cut back by 4 bases and J by 6 bases. This chain's CDR3 is CASSGSGGRSGELFF. CDR3 DNA: TGTGCCAGCAGTGGTAGCGGGGGGAGGTCCGGGGAGCTGTTTTTT.

This clonotype came up a few times. The chain carries TRBV7-9 and TRBJ2-2; no reliable D call. Trimming took 1 base from V and 7 from J, leaving 13 bases between them. CDR3 length: 15 residues. CDR1 is SEHNR, CDR2 FQNEAQ, per germline (reference sequence). CDR3 coding DNA: TGTGCCAGCAGCTTAGGTGTTCGGAAGCACGGGGAGCTGTTTTTT. The encoded protein is CASSLGVRKHGELFF.

This clonotype was picked up a small number of times. J is TRBJ2-1 and V is TRBV7-6; TRBD1 matches at 9 bases. The V gene end was trimmed by 4 bases and the J gene end by 4 bases; junction bases not matched to a gene: 2. The CDR3 consists of 14 residues. In germline, CDR1 is SGHVS, CDR2 FNYEAQ. The CDR3 DNA follows: TGTGCCAGCAGCTGGACAGGGGAATACAATGAGCAGTTCTTC. Translating gives CASSWTGEYNEQFF.

The table lists this clonotype with a few counts. The chain employs TRBV7-9 and TRBJ1-2; no clear D. V lost 5 bases and J lost 0, with 22 bases in between. Germline V gene data show CDR1 as SEHNR and CDR2 as FQNEAQ (reference sequence). This CDR3 spans 18 amino acids. The CDR3 spells CASSPSGFKHRANYGYTF. The CDR3 DNA is TGTGCCAGCAGCCCATCGGGCTTTAAACACAGAGCTAACTATGGCTACACCTTC.

The sample holds a few counts of this clonotype. The chain carries TRBV7-9 and TRBJ1-2, with D possibly being TRBD1 (6 bases). The V gene lost 3 bases and the J gene lost 6 bases, with 11 bases spanning the gap. CDR3 length: 13 residues. The germline V gene encodes CDR1 SEHNR and CDR2 FQNEAQ (reference sequence). CDR3 loop: CASSFGTKNGYTF. The CDR3 DNA is TGTGCCAGCAGCTTCGGGACAAAAAATGGCTACACCTTC. The whole variable domain, filled in from reference TRBV7-9 and TRBJ1-2, reads DTGVSQNPRHKITKRGQNVTFRCDPISEHNRLYWYRQTLGQGPEFLTYFQNEAQLEKSRLLSDRFSAERPKGSFSTLEIQRTEQGDSAMYLCASSFGTKNGYTFGSGTRLTVV.

This clonotype has a handful of counts. The CDR3 DNA follows: TGCAGTGCTAGGTCCGCTATAGCCAAAAACATTCAGTACTTC. It is translated as CSARSAIAKNIQYF. This chain uses TRBV20-1 with TRBJ2-4; D is undetermined. Germline loops: CDR1 DFQATT, CDR2 SNEGSKA (reference sequence). CDR3 length equals 14 residues. Trimming pared 3 bases from V and 0 bases from J, leaving 9 bases between.

The chain joins TRBV7-9 to TRBJ2-5; 7 positions agree with TRBD2. Germline V gene lookup returns CDR1 SEHNR and CDR2 FQNEAQ (reference sequence). Trimming cost V 4 bases and J 2 bases; bases outside gene matches: 7. The CDR3 covers 15 residues. The CDR3 sequence is CASSSPYSGQETQYF. Written as DNA, the CDR3 is TGTGCCAGCAGCTCACCTTATAGCGGGCAAGAGACCCAGTACTTC.

The V and J genes are TRBV7-9 and TRBJ2-2; the D is unclear. V was pared by 5 bases and J by 8 bases, with 6 bases between. This CDR3 is 11 amino acids long. Germline CDR1 reads SEHNR; CDR2 reads FQNEAQ (reference sequence). CDR3 sequence: CASSGLGELFF. In DNA, the CDR3 is TGTGCCAGCAGCGGGTTAGGGGAGCTGTTTTTT.

This clonotype was detected only a few times. The V and J genes are TRBV7-2 and TRBJ2-1; 11 bases are a match to TRBD2. After removal of 3 bases from V and 5 bases from J, the junction contained 6 bases not matched to a gene. The CDR3 is 16 amino acids. From germline, CDR1 is SGHTA and CDR2 FQGNSA. The CDR3 nucleotides are TGTGCCAGCAGCTTTCCTAGCGGGGGGTCGAACAATGAGCAGTTCTTC. This sequence encodes CASSFPSGGSNNEQFF.

The gene calls are TRBV6-2 or TRBV6-3 and TRBJ1-2, with TRBD1 identical over 7 bases. Germline trimming cut 7 bases from V and 6 bases from J; bases unmatched to any gene: 17. CDR1 is MNHEY and CDR2 is SVGEGT in the germline V gene. This CDR3 contains 16 residues. Here the CDR3 reads CASTPSLWRGQDGYTF. For the CDR3, the DNA is TGTGCCAGCACCCCCAGTTTATGGAGGGGGCAAGATGGCTACACCTTC.

V and J are TRBV29-1 and TRBJ1-1, with TRBD1 matching over 9 bases. CDR3 length equals 13 residues. V was clipped by 3 bases and J by 6 bases; unmatched bases: 5. Germline V gene lookup returns CDR1 SQVTM and CDR2 ANQGSEA. The CDR3 DNA reads as TGCAGCGTTGAGACGGACAGGGGCCCTGAAGCTTTCTTT. As protein: CSVETDRGPEAFF.

The rearrangement joins TRBV5-1 to TRBJ1-1, with D tentatively TRBD1 (5 bases). In germline, CDR1 is SGHRS, CDR2 YFSETQ. The CDR3 has 13 amino acids. V was clipped by 1 base and J by 5 bases, with 9 bases between them. CDR3 residues: CASSLWGETEAFF. The CDR3 coding sequence is TGCGCCAGCAGCTTGTGGGGGGAGACTGAAGCTTTCTTT.

This clonotype was seen more than once but under ten times. J is TRBJ2-1 and V is TRBV20-1; the match to TRBD2 covers 10 bases. Germline values: CDR1 DFQATT, CDR2 SNEGSKA (reference sequence). Trimming cost V 6 bases and J 4 bases; bases outside gene matches: 6. The CDR3 runs to 14 residues. The CDR3 spells CSADTSGMYNEQFF. The CDR3 DNA is TGCAGTGCAGACACTAGCGGGATGTACAATGAGCAGTTCTTC.

This rearrangement joins TRBV7-9 to TRBJ2-7; D perhaps matches TRBD1 (6 bases). Between the trimmed V and J ends, which lost 5 bases and 2 bases, there was a span of 13 bases. Germline V gene data show CDR1 as SEHNR and CDR2 as FQNEAQ (reference sequence). This CDR3 contains 14 residues. The CDR3 DNA reads as TGTGCCAGCAGCCCCAGGGGAAGTCCCTACGAGCAGTACGTC. Translating gives CASSPRGSPYEQYV.

The chain recombines TRBV29-1 with TRBJ2-7; D may match TRBD1 or TRBD2 (5 bases each). There are 12 residues in the CDR3. V was trimmed by 4 bases and J by 2 bases, leaving 9 bases between them. CDR1 is SQVTM, CDR2 ANQGSEA, per germline. CDR3 in DNA: TGCAGCGTTGTGAGGGGCGCCTACGAGCAGTACTTC. It translates to CSVVRGAYEQYF.

This clonotype was seen more than once but under ten times. This CDR3 is CATRASGGADTQYF. DNA of the CDR3: TGTGCCACCAGGGCCAGCGGGGGGGCTGATACGCAGTATTTT. The V call is TRBV24-1, the J call TRBJ2-3; TRBD2 aligns across 10 bases. The CDR3 consists of 14 residues. The V gene end was trimmed by 7 bases and the J gene end by 6 bases; junction bases not matched to a gene: 6. Germline CDR1 reads KGHDR; CDR2 reads SFDVKD.